The 3 T cell receptor beta chains presented below share a single source sample, sequenced in a study of blood T cell repertoires in COVID-19. Assay used: immunoSEQ multiplex PCR; TCRdb lists only in-frame clones, some missing. The sample holds fewer than 200,000 clones; around nine tenths are singletons and the top ten take roughly 2.5%. Specimen: peripheral blood. The receptors derive from a man aged 40-49 years with active or convalescent COVID-19.

The V gene is TRBV2, the J gene TRBJ2-2; 10 bases line up with TRBD2. V lost 3 bases to trimming and J lost 6 bases; unmatched junction nucleotides: 4. Germline CDR1 is SNHLY and CDR2 is FYNNEI. The CDR3 spans 15 residues. The CDR3 sequence is CASSEASGGAGELFF. CDR3 nucleotide sequence: TGTGCCAGCAGTGAGGCTAGCGGGGGTGCCGGGGAGCTGTTTTTT.

The chain carries TRBV4-1 and TRBJ2-1, with D maybe TRBD2 (6 bases). Germline V gene lookup returns CDR1 MGHRA and CDR2 YSYEKL. CDR3 length: 13 residues. Trimming removed 5 bases from V and 8 bases from J, with 13 bases in between. The CDR3 loop is CASSTGSWDEQFF. Written as DNA, the CDR3 is TGCGCCAGCAGCACCGGGAGCTGGGATGAGCAGTTCTTC.

The CDR3 spells CASSSGTLNEQFF. DNA of the CDR3: TGTGCCAGCAGTTCCGGGACACTAAATGAGCAGTTCTTC. V usage is TRBV12-3 or TRBV12-4 and J usage is TRBJ2-1; possibly TRBD1 for D (6 bases). CDR3 length: 13 residues. Trimming shortened V by 4 bases and J by 7 bases, and 11 bases separated the two germline ends.